The 17 T cell receptor beta chains presented below share a single source sample, sequenced in a study of blood T cell repertoires in COVID-19 (dated by TCRdb to the early 2020s). Library construction relied on the immunoSEQ multiplex PCR assay. Here the immuneACCESS table is served through TCRdb, limited to in-frame sequences with V and J called. Missing clones are a known gap in these copies; in checked studies unresolved V genes cover under half, and the rest lacks a known reason. In this sample the table shows about 97,000 clones, around 92% of which occur a single time. The ten largest clones represent approximately 5.4% of the sample. Input material: peripheral blood. Every receptor here comes from a man in his fifties with active COVID-19.

The J gene is TRBJ1-1, the V gene TRBV28, with a tentative D call TRBD1 (5 bases). Germline V CDR1 and CDR2: MDHEN, SYDVKM. The CDR3 is 14 residues long. Trimming cost V 1 base and J 1 base, with 7 bases left between them. The CDR3 is CASSLYQGNTEAFF. DNA of the CDR3: TGTGCCAGCAGTTTATATCAGGGGAACACTGAAGCTTTCTTT.

CDR3 sequence: CASSPRTSRADTQYF. The CDR3 DNA follows: TGTGCCAGTAGTCCCCGGACTAGCCGAGCAGATACGCAGTATTTT. The chain joins TRBV19 to TRBJ2-3; 8 bases are shared with TRBD2. With V trimmed by 5 bases and J by 4 bases, 8 bases remained unmatched. The CDR3 runs 15 residues. The V gene's germline CDR1 is LNHDA and CDR2 SQIVND (reference sequence).

The chain links TRBV5-6 to TRBJ1-1; 12 nucleotides align to TRBD1. CDR1 is SGHDT and CDR2 is YYEEEE in the germline V gene. Trimming took 3 bases from V and 8 from J; bases not matched to a gene: 2. The CDR3 has 13 amino acids. CDR3 sequence (DNA): TGTGCCAGCAGCTCGGGGACAGGGGGCGAAGCTTTCTTT. It codes for CASSSGTGGEAFF.

This clone was observed a single time. The chain combines TRBV7-9 with TRBJ1-5; D uncertain. CDR1 and CDR2 from the germline V gene are SEHNR and FQNEAQ (reference sequence). Trimming took 0 bases from V and 3 from J, leaving 9 bases between them. This CDR3 contains 15 residues. CDR3 nucleotides: TGTGCCAGCAGCTTAGCTTCAGGACTCAATCAGCCCCAGCATTTT. It is translated as CASSLASGLNQPQHF.

This rearrangement joins TRBV29-1 to TRBJ2-3; 7 nucleotides match TRBD1. V gave up 8 bases and J gave up 3 bases; unmatched junction bases: 5. The CDR3 length is 12 residues. Germline assignment: CDR1 SQVTM and CDR2 ANQGSEA. CDR3 bases: TGCAGCTACCAACAGGGGACAGATACGCAGTATTTT. It specifies CSYQQGTDTQYF.

The chain joins TRBV7-2 to TRBJ2-1, with 11 bases matching TRBD2. Germline-derived CDR1 and CDR2 are SGHTA and FQGNSA. Trimming removed 5 bases from V and 6 bases from J; junction bases left unmatched: 6. CDR3 length equals 15 residues. The CDR3 coding sequence is TGTGCCAGCAGCCTGGGACTAGCGGAGGGCAATGAGCAGTTCTTC. Translated, it gives CASSLGLAEGNEQFF. Full variable domain (outside the CDR3, taken from reference TRBV7-2 and TRBJ2-1): GAGVSQSPSNKVTEKGKDVELRCDPISGHTALYWYRQSLGQGLEFLIYFQGNSAPDKSGLPSDRFSAERTGGSVSTLTIQRTQQEDSAVYLCASSLGLAEGNEQFFGPGTRLTVL.

The rearrangement links TRBV9 to TRBJ1-3; tentative D call: TRBD1 (5 bases). Trimming pared 3 bases from V and 0 bases from J, leaving 10 bases between. The CDR3 spans 15 residues. Looked up from germline, CDR1 is SGDLS and CDR2 is YYNGEE. Here the CDR3 reads CASSAREGSGNTIYF. CDR3 nucleotides: TGTGCCAGCAGCGCCAGGGAGGGCTCTGGAAACACCATATATTTT.

V gene TRBV9 combines with J gene TRBJ1-1, with D possibly matching TRBD1 (6 bases). The V and J ends lost 0 bases and 2 bases respectively, with 11 bases between them. Per the germline V gene, CDR1 is SGDLS and CDR2 is YYNGEE. The CDR3 has 15 amino acids. In DNA form, the CDR3 reads TGTGCCAGCAGCGTAGGTGACAGGCCCAACACTGAAGCTTTCTTT. Translating it yields CASSVGDRPNTEAFF.

The genes are TRBV12-1 and TRBJ2-1; the table's TRBD2 call for D was not verified on the DNA. TRBV12-1 is designated a pseudogene. The CDR3 is 12 amino acids. The CDR3 DNA reads as TGTGCCAGCAGCTCCCGGGGCAATGAGCAGTTCTTC. Protein sequence: CASSSRGNEQFF.

The chain uses TRBV2 and TRBJ2-2, with D possibly being TRBD1 (6 bases). Trimming took 4 bases from V and 0 from J, leaving 6 bases between them. The germline V gene encodes CDR1 SNHLY and CDR2 FYNNEI. This CDR3 spans 14 amino acids. In DNA, the CDR3 is TGTGCCAGCAGTGGGACAGCGAACACCGGGGAGCTGTTTTTT. Amino acid sequence: CASSGTANTGELFF. Supplemented by reference TRBV2 and TRBJ2-2, the full variable domain reads EPEVTQTPSHQVTQMGQEVILRCVPISNHLYFYWYRQILGQKVEFLVSFYNNEISEKSEIFDDQFSVERPDGSNFTLKIRSTKLEDSAMYFCASSGTANTGELFFGEGSRLTVL.

The rearrangement links TRBV5-4 to TRBJ2-7; 7 bases map to TRBD1. The CDR3 extends over 14 amino acids. Looked up from germline, CDR1 is SGHNT and CDR2 is YYREEE (reference sequence). J gave up 3 bases and V 0 bases, and 3 bases lay outside the gene matches. The CDR3 bases are TGTGCCAGCAGCTTGGGGGGACAGAACTACGAGCAGTACTTC. It encodes CASSLGGQNYEQYF.

The genes are TRBV28 and TRBJ1-1; D remains ambiguous. The CDR3 has 17 residues. From germline, CDR1 is MDHEN and CDR2 SYDVKM. The V gene lost 2 bases and the J gene lost 1 base, with 17 bases spanning the gap. CDR3 region: CASSLVMSPSGNTEAFF. CDR3 nucleotide sequence: TGTGCCAGCAGTTTAGTTATGTCGCCTTCAGGGAACACTGAAGCTTTCTTT.

The V gene is TRBV2, the J gene TRBJ1-5; 8 bases line up with TRBD1. The V gene end was trimmed by 2 bases and the J gene end by 5 bases; junction bases not matched to a gene: 5. Germline assignment: CDR1 SNHLY and CDR2 FYNNEI. The CDR3 spans 15 residues. The CDR3 coding sequence is TGTGCCAGCAGTGAAAGGCAGGGGGCTTATCAGCCCCAGCATTTT. Its protein product is CASSERQGAYQPQHF. The complete variable domain, with remaining parts taken from reference TRBV2 and TRBJ1-5, reads EPEVTQTPSHQVTQMGQEVILRCVPISNHLYFYWYRQILGQKVEFLVSFYNNEISEKSEIFDDQFSVERPDGSNFTLKIRSTKLEDSAMYFCASSERQGAYQPQHFGDGTRLSIL.

The chain links TRBV6-6 to TRBJ1-5; the match to TRBD1 covers 11 bases. Germline CDR1 and CDR2: MNHNY and SVGAGI (reference sequence). V dropped 2 bases and J dropped 4; count of bases not matched to a gene: 4. The CDR3 runs to 16 residues. The CDR3 spells CASSYGTGGWNQPQHF. The CDR3 DNA is TGTGCCAGCAGTTACGGGACAGGGGGTTGGAATCAGCCCCAGCATTTT.

This chain joins TRBV28 and TRBJ2-7; D perhaps matches TRBD2 (5 bases). The CDR3 has 14 residues. CDR1 is MDHEN, CDR2 SYDVKM, per germline. V was cut by 6 bases and J by 2 bases, with 14 bases left in between. The chain's CDR3 is CASRSSGLTYEQYF. CDR3 sequence (DNA): TGTGCCAGCAGATCAAGCGGCCTTACCTACGAGCAGTACTTC.

The chain carries TRBV6-5 and TRBJ2-1; D is possibly TRBD2 (6 bases). The CDR3 covers 14 residues. Trimming stripped 9 bases from V and 8 bases from J, with 20 bases between. Germline V gene data show CDR1 as MNHEY and CDR2 as SVGAGI. The CDR3 sequence: CASPASGLTDEQFF. CDR3 nucleotides: TGTGCCAGTCCCGCCAGCGGGCTAACCGATGAGCAGTTCTTC.

This chain links TRBV18 with TRBJ2-3; D might be TRBD1 (5 bases). Trimming pared 4 bases from V and 6 bases from J, leaving 14 bases between. This CDR3 contains 14 residues. Per the germline V gene, CDR1 is KGHSH and CDR2 is LQKENI. The CDR3: CASSLLVRVDTQYF. CDR3 in DNA: TGTGCCAGCTCACTTCTGGTCAGGGTTGATACGCAGTATTTT. Based on the CDR3 plus reference TRBV18 and TRBJ2-3, the full variable domain is NAGVMQNPRHLVRRRGQEARLRCSPMKGHSHVYWYRQLPEEGLKFMVYLQKENIIDESGMPKERFSAEFPKEGPSILRIQQVVRGDSAAYFCASSLLVRVDTQYFGPGTRLTVL.